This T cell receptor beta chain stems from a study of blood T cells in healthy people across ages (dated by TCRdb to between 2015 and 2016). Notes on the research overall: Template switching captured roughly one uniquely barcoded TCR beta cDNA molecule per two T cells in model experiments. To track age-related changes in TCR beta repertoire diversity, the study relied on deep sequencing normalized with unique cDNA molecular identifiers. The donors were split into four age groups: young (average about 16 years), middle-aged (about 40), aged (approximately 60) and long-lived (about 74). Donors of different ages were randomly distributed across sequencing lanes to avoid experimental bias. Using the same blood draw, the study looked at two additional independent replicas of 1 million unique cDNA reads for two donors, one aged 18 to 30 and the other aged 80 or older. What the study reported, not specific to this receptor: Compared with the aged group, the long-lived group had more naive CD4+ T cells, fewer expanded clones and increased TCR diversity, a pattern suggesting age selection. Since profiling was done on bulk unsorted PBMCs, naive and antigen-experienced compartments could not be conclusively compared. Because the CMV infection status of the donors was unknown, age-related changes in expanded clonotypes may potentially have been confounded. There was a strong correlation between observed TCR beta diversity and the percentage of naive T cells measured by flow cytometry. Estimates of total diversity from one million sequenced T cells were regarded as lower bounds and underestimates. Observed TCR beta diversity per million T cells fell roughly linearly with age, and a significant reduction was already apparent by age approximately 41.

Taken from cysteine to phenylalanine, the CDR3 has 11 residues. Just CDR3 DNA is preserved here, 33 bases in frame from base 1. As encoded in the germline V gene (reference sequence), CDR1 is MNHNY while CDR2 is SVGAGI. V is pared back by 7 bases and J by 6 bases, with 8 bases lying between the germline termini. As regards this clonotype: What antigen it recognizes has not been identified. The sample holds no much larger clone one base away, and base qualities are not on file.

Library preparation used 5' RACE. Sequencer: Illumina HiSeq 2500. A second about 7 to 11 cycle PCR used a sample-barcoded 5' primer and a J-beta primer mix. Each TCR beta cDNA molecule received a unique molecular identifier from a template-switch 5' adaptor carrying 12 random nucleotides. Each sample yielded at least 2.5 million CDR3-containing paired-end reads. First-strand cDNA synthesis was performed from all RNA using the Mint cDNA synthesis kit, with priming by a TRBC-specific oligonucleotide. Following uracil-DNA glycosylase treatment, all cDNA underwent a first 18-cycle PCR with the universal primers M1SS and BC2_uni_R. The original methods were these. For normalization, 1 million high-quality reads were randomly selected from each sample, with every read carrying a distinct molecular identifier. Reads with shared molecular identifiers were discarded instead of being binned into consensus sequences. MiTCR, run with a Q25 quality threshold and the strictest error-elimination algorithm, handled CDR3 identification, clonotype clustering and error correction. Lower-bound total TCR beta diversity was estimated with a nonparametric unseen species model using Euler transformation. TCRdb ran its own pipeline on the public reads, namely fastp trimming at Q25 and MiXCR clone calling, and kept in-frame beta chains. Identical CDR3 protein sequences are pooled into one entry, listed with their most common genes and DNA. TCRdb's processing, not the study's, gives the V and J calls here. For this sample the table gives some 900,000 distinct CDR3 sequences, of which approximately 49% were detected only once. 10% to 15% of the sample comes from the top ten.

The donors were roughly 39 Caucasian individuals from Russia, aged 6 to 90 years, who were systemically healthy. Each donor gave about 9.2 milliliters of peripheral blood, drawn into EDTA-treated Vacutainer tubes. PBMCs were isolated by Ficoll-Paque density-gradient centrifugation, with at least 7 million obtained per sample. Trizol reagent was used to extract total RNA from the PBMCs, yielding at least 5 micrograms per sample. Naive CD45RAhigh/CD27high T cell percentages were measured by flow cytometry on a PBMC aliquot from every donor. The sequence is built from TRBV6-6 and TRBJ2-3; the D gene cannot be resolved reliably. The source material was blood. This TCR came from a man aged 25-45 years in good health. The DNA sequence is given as TGTGCCAGCACCGGGCTGGATACGCAGTATTTT. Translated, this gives CASTGLDTQYF.